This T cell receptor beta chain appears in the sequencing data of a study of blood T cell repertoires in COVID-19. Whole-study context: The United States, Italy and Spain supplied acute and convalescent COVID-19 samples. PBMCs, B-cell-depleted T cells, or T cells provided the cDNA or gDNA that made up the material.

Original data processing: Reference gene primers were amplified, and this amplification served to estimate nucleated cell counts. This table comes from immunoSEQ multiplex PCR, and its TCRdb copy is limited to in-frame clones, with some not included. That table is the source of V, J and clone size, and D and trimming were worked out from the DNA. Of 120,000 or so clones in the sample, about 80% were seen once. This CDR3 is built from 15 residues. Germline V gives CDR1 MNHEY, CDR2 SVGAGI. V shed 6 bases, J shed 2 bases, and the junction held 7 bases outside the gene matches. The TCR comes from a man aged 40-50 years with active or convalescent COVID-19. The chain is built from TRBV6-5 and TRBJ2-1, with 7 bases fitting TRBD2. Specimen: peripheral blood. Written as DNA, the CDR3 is TGTGCCAGCAGCCCCACGGGAGGTCCCTACAATGAGCAGTTCTTC. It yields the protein CASSPTGGPYNEQFF.